This TCR beta chain appears in the sequencing data of a study of CD8+CD57+ T cells in acquired aplastic anemia. About the study: Each DNA sample taken from sorted CD4+ and CD8+ cells came to approximately 3.3 ug on average. Healthy donor CD4+ cell samples had a mean of roughly 9.8 million reads.

Germline V gives CDR1 ENHRY, CDR2 SYGVKD. The CDR3 totals 16 residues. The V end lost 2 bases, the J end lost 9 bases, and 22 bases lay between the germline ends. General study points: Comparison of patients with controls identified roughly 27 shared CD8+ CDR3 sequences. Patients did not significantly differ from controls in CD8+ Simpson's diversity.

Genomic DNA acted as the template from which TCR beta VDJ combination and CDR3 sequence profiling were carried out. TCRdb ran MiXCR on the reads and lists one entry per CDR3 protein. In the table there are fewer than 250,000 distinct CDR3 sequences, about half of which are singletons. In its sample, this clonotype was seen once. Its specificity is not known. The sequence came from a human donor in good health, serving as a control. The material sequenced was sorted CD4+, CD8+, or CD8+CD57+ T cells (not recorded which) from PBMCs. The rearrangement links TRBV10-3 to TRBJ2-5; possible D gene TRBD2, 7 bases. The CDR3 protein is CAISEPGGQGNQPQYF. CDR3 nucleotides: TGTGCCATCAGTGAGCCGGGGGGCCAGGGCAATCAGCCCCAGTACTTC.